This is a list of T cell receptor beta chains from one sample in a study of Ad26.COV2.S vaccination and SARS-CoV-2 variants. This table comes from immunoSEQ multiplex PCR, and its TCRdb copy is limited to in-frame clones, with some not included. The sample consists of 510,000 or so clones, around nine tenths of them appearing once. The sequencing here drew on peripheral blood, taken in a trial of Ad26.COV2.S vaccine versus placebo. The origin of the receptors is a person between 18 and 65 years old who received the Ad26.COV2.S COVID-19 vaccine or a placebo. The CDR3 runs from the conserved cysteine through the conserved F or W. Each record gives: clone size, D gene, V gene, J gene, CDR3 DNA, CDR3 protein. D genes are given only for firm matches. Clone size, where shown, is once, few, many, or a class for clones that have expanded.

abundance: few; d_gene: NA; v_gene: TRBV11-3; j_gene: TRBJ2-2; CDR3nt: TGTGCCAGCAGCTTCTCTAACACCGGGGAGCTGTTTTTT; CDR3aa: CASSFSNTGELFF
abundance: NA; d_gene: NA; v_gene: TRBV5-1; j_gene: TRBJ2-7; CDR3nt: TGCGCCAGCGGGGTAGAGGGGCTATCCTACGAGCAGTACTTC; CDR3aa: CASGVEGLSYEQYF
abundance: NA; d_gene: TRBD2; v_gene: TRBV28; j_gene: TRBJ2-5; CDR3nt: TGTGCCAGCAGTTACCCCTGGGGAGGCGGGAGTAAAGAGACCCAGTACTTC; CDR3aa: CASSYPWGGGSKETQYF
abundance: NA; d_gene: NA; v_gene: TRBV7-9; j_gene: TRBJ1-6; CDR3nt: TGTGCCAGCAGCTTAAGAGCAGCTGCACCCCTCCACTTT; CDR3aa: CASSLRAAAPLHF
abundance: NA; d_gene: NA; v_gene: TRBV30; j_gene: TRBJ1-2; CDR3nt: TGTGCCTGGAGAGTTCAGGGGACATATGGCTACACCTTC; CDR3aa: CAWRVQGTYGYTF
abundance: NA; d_gene: TRBD2; v_gene: TRBV6-5; j_gene: TRBJ2-5; CDR3nt: TGTGCCAGCAAGACAGCGGGAGGGGAGGGAGAGACCCAGTACTTC; CDR3aa: CASKTAGGEGETQYF
abundance: NA; d_gene: NA; v_gene: TRBV10-3; j_gene: TRBJ1-1; CDR3nt: TGTGCCATCAGTGATTGGATTCAGAACACTGAAGCTTTCTTT; CDR3aa: CAISDWIQNTEAFF
abundance: NA; d_gene: NA; v_gene: TRBV7-2; j_gene: TRBJ1-1; CDR3nt: TGTGCCAGCAGCTTAGTGGGGAAAGCGGGTCTCACTGAAGCTTTCTTT; CDR3aa: CASSLVGKAGLTEAFF
abundance: NA; d_gene: NA; v_gene: TRBV7-2; j_gene: TRBJ1-2; CDR3nt: TGTGCCAGCAGCCCAACGGCGGGGGGCAGAGGCTACACCTTC; CDR3aa: CASSPTAGGRGYTF
abundance: few; d_gene: NA; v_gene: TRBV7-9; j_gene: TRBJ1-5; CDR3nt: TGTGCCAGCAGCTCCCGGGACGGCCTTAGCAATCAGCCCCAGCATTTT; CDR3aa: CASSSRDGLSNQPQHF
abundance: NA; d_gene: NA; v_gene: TRBV28; j_gene: TRBJ1-4; CDR3nt: TGTGCCAGCAGCCAACCTAGTGGGGTAGAAAAACTGTTTTTT; CDR3aa: CASSQPSGVEKLFF